Sequencing of this T cell receptor (beta chain) was carried out in a study of blood T cell repertoires in COVID-19. As for the study in general: The study drew acute and convalescent COVID-19 samples from the United States, Italy and Spain. The analysed material was cDNA or gDNA that came from T cells, B-cell-depleted T cells, or PBMCs.

In the original analysis: Amplification of reference gene primers was used by the study to estimate nucleated cell counts. Clones were sequenced by immunoSEQ multiplex PCR, and TCRdb holds only the in-frame ones, with some missing. The V and J calls and clone size come from that table; D and trimming were worked out from the DNA. The data hold 180,000 or so clones, with roughly 80% observed a single time. CDR1 SGHRS and CDR2 YFSETQ come from the germline V gene. J gave up 4 bases and V 4 bases, and 5 bases lay outside the gene matches. This CDR3 has 15 amino acids. The chain has TRBV5-1 and TRBJ1-3; 10 positions match TRBD1. What was sequenced was peripheral blood. This receptor was taken from a man in his fifties who had recovered from COVID-19. CDR3: CASSPTGGLGNTIYF. The CDR3 DNA follows: TGCGCCAGCAGCCCGACAGGGGGCCTAGGAAACACCATATATTTT.